This T cell receptor beta chain appears in the sequencing data of a study of cytotoxic CD8 clonotypes in ibrutinib-treated CLL. This CDR3 has 11 residues. Germline values: CDR1 MNHEY, CDR2 SVGAGI. A word on this clone: The germline gene is not matched at one end of the junction; a read error may be the cause.

Depths of 1 in 200,000 to 1 in 1 million T cells were the sequencing target. Sequenced by immunoSEQ multiplex PCR; TCRdb stores in-frame clones only, minus some. The data contain about 130,000 clones, about 70% of them singletons. V usage is TRBV6-5 and J usage is TRBJ2-7; D gene unclear. This specimen consisted of PBMCs, obtained after 24 months of ibrutinib treatment. The clonotype originates from a human donor with chronic lymphocytic leukemia. CDR3 residues: CASSDSHEQYF. The CDR3 coding sequence is TGTGCCAGCAGTGACTCCCACGAGCAGTACTTC.